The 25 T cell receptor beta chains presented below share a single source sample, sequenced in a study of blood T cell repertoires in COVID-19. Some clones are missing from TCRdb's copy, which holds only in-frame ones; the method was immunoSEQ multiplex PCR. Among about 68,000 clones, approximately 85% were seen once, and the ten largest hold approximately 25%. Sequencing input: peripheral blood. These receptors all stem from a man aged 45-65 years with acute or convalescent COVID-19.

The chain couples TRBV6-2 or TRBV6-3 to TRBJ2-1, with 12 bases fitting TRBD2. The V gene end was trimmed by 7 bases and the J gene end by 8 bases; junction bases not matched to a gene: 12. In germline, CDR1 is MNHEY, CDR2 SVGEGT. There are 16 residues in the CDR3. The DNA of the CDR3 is TGTGCCAGCACCCCGACTAGCGGGGGTTCCCTCGATGAGCAGTTCTTC. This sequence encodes CASTPTSGGSLDEQFF.

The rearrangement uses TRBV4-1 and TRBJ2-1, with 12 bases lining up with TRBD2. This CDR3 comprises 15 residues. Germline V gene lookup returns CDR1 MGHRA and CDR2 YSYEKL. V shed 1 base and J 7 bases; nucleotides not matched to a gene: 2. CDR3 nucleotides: TGCGCCAGCAGCCAAGCACTAGCGGGGGGAAATGAGCAGTTCTTC. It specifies CASSQALAGGNEQFF.

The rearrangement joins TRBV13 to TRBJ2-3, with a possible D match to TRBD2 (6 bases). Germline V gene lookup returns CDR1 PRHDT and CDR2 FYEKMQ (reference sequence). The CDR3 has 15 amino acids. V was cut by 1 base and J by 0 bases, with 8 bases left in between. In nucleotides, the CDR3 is TGTGCCAGCAGCTTAGCGGGGACTAGCACAGATACGCAGTATTTT. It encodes CASSLAGTSTDTQYF. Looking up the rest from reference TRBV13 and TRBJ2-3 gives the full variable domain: AAGVIQSPRHLIKEKRETATLKCYPIPRHDTVYWYQQGPGQDPQFLISFYEKMQSDKGSIPDRFSAQQFSDYHSELNMSSLELGDSALYFCASSLAGTSTDTQYFGPGTRLTVL.

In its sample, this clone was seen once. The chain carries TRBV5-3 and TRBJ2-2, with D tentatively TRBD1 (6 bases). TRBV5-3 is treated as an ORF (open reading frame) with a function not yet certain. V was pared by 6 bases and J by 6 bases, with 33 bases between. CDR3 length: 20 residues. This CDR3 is CARILGGDRRSRVSAGELFF. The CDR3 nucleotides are TGTGCCAGAATCCTTGGGGGCGACAGGCGGTCTCGGGTATCCGCCGGGGAGCTGTTTTTT.

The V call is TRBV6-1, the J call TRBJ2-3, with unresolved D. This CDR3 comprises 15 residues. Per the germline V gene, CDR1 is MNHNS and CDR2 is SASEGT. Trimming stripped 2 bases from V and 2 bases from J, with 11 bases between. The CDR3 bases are TGTGCCAGCAGTGAATTAACAGCTACCACAGATACGCAGTATTTT. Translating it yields CASSELTATTDTQYF.

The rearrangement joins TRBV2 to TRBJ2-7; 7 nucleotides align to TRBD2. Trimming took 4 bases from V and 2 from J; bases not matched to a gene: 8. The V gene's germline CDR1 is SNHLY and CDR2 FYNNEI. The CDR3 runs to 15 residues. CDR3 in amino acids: CASSGPGLFTYEQYF. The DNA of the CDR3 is TGTGCCAGCAGTGGCCCGGGACTATTCACCTACGAGCAGTACTTC.

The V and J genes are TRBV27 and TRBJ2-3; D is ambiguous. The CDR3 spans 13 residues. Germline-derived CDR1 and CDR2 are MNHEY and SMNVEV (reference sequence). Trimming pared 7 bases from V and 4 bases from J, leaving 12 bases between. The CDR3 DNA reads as TGTGCCAGCACCCGGTCAACCCCAGATACGCAGTATTTT. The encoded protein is CASTRSTPDTQYF.

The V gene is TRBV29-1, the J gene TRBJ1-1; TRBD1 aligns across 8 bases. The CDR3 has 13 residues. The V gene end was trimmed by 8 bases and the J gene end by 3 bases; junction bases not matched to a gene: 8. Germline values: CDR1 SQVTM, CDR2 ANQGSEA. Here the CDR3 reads CSSTGVGDTEAFF. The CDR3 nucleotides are TGCAGCTCGACAGGGGTGGGGGACACTGAAGCTTTCTTT.

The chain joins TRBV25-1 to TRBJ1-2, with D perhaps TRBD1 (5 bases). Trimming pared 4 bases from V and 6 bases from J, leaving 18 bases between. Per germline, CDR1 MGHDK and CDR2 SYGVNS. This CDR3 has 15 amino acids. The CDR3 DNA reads TGTGCCAGCAGTGCGCCGGGGGACTCAAGCCATGGCTACACCTTC. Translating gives CASSAPGDSSHGYTF.

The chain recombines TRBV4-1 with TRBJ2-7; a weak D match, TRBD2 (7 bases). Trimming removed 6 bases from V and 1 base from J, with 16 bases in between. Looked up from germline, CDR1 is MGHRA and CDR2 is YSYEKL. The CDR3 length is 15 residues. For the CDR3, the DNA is TGCGCCAGCAGTCTGGCGGAGGGGGGGTCCTACGAGCAGTACTTC. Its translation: CASSLAEGGSYEQYF.

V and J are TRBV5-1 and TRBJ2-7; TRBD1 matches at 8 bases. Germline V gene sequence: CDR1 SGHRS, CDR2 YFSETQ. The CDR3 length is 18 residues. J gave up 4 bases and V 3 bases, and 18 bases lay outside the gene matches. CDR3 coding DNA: TGCGCCAGCAGCTGGACAGGGTCGTGGACCGTTGGGGGGTACGAGCAGTACTTC. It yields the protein CASSWTGSWTVGGYEQYF.

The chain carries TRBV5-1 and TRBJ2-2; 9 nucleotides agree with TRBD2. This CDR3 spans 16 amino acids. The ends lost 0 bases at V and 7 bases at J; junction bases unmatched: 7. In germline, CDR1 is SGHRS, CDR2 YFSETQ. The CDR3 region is CASSLDAGGPVGELFF. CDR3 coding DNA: TGCGCCAGCAGCTTGGACGCGGGGGGGCCCGTCGGGGAGCTGTTTTTT.

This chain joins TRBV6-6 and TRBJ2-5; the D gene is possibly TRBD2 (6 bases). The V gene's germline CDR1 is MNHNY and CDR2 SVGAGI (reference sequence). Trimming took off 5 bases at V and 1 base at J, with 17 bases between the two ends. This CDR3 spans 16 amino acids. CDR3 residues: CASSRGGAPPQETQYF. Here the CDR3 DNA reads TGTGCCAGCAGTCGAGGCGGGGCCCCACCCCAAGAGACCCAGTACTTC.

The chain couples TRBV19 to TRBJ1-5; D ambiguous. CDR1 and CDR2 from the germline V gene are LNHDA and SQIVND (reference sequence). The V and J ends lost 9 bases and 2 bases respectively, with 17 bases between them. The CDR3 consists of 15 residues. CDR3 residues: CASSRGIQGNQPQHF. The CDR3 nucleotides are TGTGCCAGCTCTCGTGGCATTCAAGGCAATCAGCCCCAGCATTTT.

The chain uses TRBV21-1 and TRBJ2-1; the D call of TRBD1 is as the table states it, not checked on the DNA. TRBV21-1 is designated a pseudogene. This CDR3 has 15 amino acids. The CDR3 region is CASTSLGTGGNEQFF. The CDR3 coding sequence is TGTGCCAGCACCTCCCTCGGGACAGGGGGAAATGAGCAGTTCTTC.

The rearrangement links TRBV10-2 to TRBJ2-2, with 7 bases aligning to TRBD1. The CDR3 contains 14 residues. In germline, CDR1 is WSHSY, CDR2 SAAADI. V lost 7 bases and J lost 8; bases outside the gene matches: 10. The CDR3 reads CASIGTDNQGELFF. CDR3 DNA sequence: TGCGCCAGCATCGGGACAGATAATCAAGGGGAGCTGTTTTTT.

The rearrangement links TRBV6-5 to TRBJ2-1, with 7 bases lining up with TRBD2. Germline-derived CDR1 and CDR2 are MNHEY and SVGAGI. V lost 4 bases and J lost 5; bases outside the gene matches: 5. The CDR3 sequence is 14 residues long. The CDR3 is CASSSPSGNNEQFF. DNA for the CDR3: TGTGCCAGCAGTTCGCCTAGCGGTAACAATGAGCAGTTCTTC.

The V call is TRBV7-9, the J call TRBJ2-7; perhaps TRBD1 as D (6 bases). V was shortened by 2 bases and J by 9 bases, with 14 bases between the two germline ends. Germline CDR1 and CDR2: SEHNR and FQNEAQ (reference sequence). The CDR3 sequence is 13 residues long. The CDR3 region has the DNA TGTGCCAGCAGCTTATCCGGGACATCGGGGCAGTACTTC. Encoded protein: CASSLSGTSGQYF. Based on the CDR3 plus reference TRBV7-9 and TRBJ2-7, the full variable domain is DTGVSQNPRHKITKRGQNVTFRCDPISEHNRLYWYRQTLGQGPEFLTYFQNEAQLEKSRLLSDRFSAERPKGSFSTLEIQRTEQGDSAMYLCASSLSGTSGQYFGPGTRLTVT.

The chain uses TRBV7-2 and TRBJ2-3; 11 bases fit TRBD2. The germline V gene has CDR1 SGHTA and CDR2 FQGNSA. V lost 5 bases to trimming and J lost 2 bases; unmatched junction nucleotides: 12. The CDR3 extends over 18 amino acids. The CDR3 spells CASSTPTASGGITDTQYF. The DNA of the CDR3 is TGTGCCAGCAGCACCCCGACGGCTAGCGGGGGGATCACAGATACGCAGTATTTT.

The CDR3 reads CASSTDRGLSYNEQFF. Here the CDR3 DNA reads TGTGCCAGCAGTACAGACAGGGGGCTTTCCTACAATGAGCAGTTCTTC. The chain recombines TRBV27 with TRBJ2-1; TRBD1 matches at 10 bases. After removal of 5 bases from V and 1 base from J, the junction contained 5 bases not matched to a gene. Germline V gene sequence: CDR1 MNHEY, CDR2 SMNVEV (reference sequence). This CDR3 region has 16 residues.

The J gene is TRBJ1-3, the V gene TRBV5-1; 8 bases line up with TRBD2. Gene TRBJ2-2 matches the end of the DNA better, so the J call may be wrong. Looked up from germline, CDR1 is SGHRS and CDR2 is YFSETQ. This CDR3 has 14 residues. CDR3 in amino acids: CASRGLANTGELFF. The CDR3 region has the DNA TGCGCCAGCAGGGGACTAGCGAACACCGGGGAGCTGTTTTTT.

CDR3 in DNA: TGTGCCAGCACTCAGGGGGCTGCAGATACGCAGTATTTT. Protein: CASTQGAADTQYF. The chain combines TRBV18 with TRBJ2-3; TRBD1 agrees at 8 bases. Germline V gene lookup returns CDR1 KGHSH and CDR2 LQKENI. This CDR3 has 13 residues. The V gene end was trimmed by 8 bases and the J gene end by 4 bases; junction bases not matched to a gene: 5. The full variable domain, in which reference TRBV18 and TRBJ2-3 provide the parts outside the CDR3, is NAGVMQNPRHLVRRRGQEARLRCSPMKGHSHVYWYRQLPEEGLKFMVYLQKENIIDESGMPKERFSAEFPKEGPSILRIQQVVRGDSAAYFCASTQGAADTQYFGPGTRLTVL.

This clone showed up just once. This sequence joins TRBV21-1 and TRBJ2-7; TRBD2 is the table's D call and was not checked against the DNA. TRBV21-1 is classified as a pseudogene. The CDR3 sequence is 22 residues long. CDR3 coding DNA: TGTGCCAGCAGCAAAGCGCTTGAGCTGACTTTCGGTGGGCTAGGACTAAACTACGAGCAGTACGTC. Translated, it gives CASSKALELTFGGLGLNYEQYV.

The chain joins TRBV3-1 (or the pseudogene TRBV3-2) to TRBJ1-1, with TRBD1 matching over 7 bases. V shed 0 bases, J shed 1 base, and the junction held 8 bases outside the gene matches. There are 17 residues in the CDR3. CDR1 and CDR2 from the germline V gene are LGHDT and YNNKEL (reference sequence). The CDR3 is CASSQDNRGPKNTEAFF. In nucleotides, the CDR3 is TGTGCCAGCAGCCAAGATAACAGGGGACCTAAGAACACTGAAGCTTTCTTT.

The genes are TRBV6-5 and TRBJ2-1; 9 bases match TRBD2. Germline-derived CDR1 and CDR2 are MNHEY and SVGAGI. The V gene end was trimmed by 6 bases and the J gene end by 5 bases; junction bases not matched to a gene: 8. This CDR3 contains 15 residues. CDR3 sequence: CASSGVAGDNNEQFF. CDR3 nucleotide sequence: TGTGCCAGCAGCGGGGTAGCGGGAGATAACAATGAGCAGTTCTTC.